A single sample is the source of the 3 T cell receptor beta chains below, sequenced in a study of early T cells in non-severe SARS-CoV-2 infection. TCRdb reprocessed the 5' RACE reads via MiXCR and lists one record per CDR3 protein. The sample holds about 33,000 distinct CDR3 sequences, 3% to 4.5% seen once. Specimen: whole blood. The receptors were gathered from an adult who was a healthcare worker with PCR-confirmed SARS-CoV-2 infection or an uninfected control (not recorded which).

At least ten counts were recorded for this clonotype. The genes are TRBV12-3 or TRBV12-4 and TRBJ1-1; the match to TRBD1 covers 8 bases. V lost 7 bases, J lost 3 bases, and 10 bases stayed unmatched. The CDR3 covers 15 residues. This CDR3 reads CASTQTGVGHTEAFF. CDR3 nucleotides: TGTGCCAGCACCCAGACAGGGGTTGGCCACACTGAAGCTTTCTTT.

V and J are TRBV4-3 and TRBJ1-3; D remains ambiguous. Germline V gives CDR1 LGHNA, CDR2 YSLEER. Trimming shortened V by 0 bases and J by 0 bases, and 9 bases separated the two germline ends. This CDR3 region has 16 residues. The chain's CDR3 is CASSQDRRSSGNTIYF. The CDR3 nucleotides read TGCGCCAGCAGCCAAGATCGGAGGAGCTCTGGAAACACCATATATTTT.

This clonotype came up many times. The genes are TRBV20-1 and TRBJ2-1; tentative D call: TRBD2 (7 bases). The CDR3 is 14 residues long. CDR1 is DFQATT, CDR2 SNEGSKA, per germline (reference sequence). The V gene lost 4 bases and the J gene lost 5 bases, with 15 bases spanning the gap. CDR3 coding DNA: TGCAGTGCTACGGGGGCTAGCGGAAACAATGAGCAGTTCTTC. It codes for CSATGASGNNEQFF.